This T cell receptor beta chain was identified during a study of T-cell reconstitution after alpha-beta-depleted transplantation in children. Study-level findings and limits: T-cell counts and diversity at one year following transplant were attributed mainly to newly produced T cells. Reportedly, only several hundred clones from non-depleted graft cells drove alpha-beta T-cell counts at about two months. Surviving recipient T cells and thymic progenitors produced the high day-60 TCRbeta diversity seen in some patients.

The CDR3 is 13 residues long. Trimming shortened V by 1 base and J by 3 bases, and 7 bases separated the two germline ends. Germline values: CDR1 DFQATT, CDR2 SNEGSKA (reference sequence). This clonotype was recorded many times. Antigen unknown. Preparing the TCRbeta library involved the use of unique molecular identifiers. A single record per CDR3 protein comes from TCRdb applying MiXCR to the PCR reads. The sample lists about 110,000 distinct CDR3 sequences, about a tenth occurring once. The sequenced sample was PBMCs, obtained before TCRalphabeta/CD19-depleted stem cell transplant. The chain recombines TRBV20-1 with TRBJ2-1; no clear D. The TCR comes from a boy younger than 10 with acute lymphoblastic leukemia, due to receive a stem cell transplant. For the CDR3, the DNA is TGCAGTGCTAGAGCGTTTGGCTACAATGAGCAGTTCTTC. Protein sequence: CSARAFGYNEQFF.